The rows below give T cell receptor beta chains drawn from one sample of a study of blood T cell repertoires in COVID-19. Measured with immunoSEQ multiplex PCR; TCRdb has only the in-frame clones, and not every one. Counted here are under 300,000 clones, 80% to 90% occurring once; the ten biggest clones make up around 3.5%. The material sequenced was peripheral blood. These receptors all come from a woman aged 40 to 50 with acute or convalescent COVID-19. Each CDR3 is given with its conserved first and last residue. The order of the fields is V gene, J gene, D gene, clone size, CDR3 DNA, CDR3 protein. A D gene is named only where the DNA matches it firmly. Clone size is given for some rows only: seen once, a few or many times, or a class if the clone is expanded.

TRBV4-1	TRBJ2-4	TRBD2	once	TGCGCCAGCAGCCAAGATGGGGGGGGAGGACTAGCCAAAAACATTCAGTACTTC	CASSQDGGGGLAKNIQYF
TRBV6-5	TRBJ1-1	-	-	TGTGCCAGCGGAGGGGTCCCTATGAACACTGAAGCTTTCTTT	CASGGVPMNTEAFF
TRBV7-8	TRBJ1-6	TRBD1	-	TGTGCCAGCAGCTTAGGGGGTGGGACAGGGGACCTTTACCCCCTCCACTTT	CASSLGGGTGDLYPLHF
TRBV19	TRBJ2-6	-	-	TGTGCCAGTACCCTCCGGCGGGGATCCGGGGCCAACGTCCTGACTTTC	CASTLRRGSGANVLTF
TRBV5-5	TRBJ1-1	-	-	TGTGCCAGCAGCTCACAGACAGGTAGACCCCAAGCTTTCTTT	CASSSQTGRPQAFF
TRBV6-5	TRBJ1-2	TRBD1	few	TGTGCCAGCATGTGGGACAGCTCCCGCTATGGCTACACCTTC	CASMWDSSRYGYTF
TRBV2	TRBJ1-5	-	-	TGTGCCAGCAGTGAAGAACAGGGTGTAGGCAATCAGCCCCAGCATTTT	CASSEEQGVGNQPQHF
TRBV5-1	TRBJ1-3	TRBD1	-	TGCGCCAGCAGCAGCGGACAGGGCTCTGGAAACACCATATATTTT	CASSSGQGSGNTIYF
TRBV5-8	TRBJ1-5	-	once	TGTGCCAGCAGCTTGCGGACAGCTTCCTATAGCAATCAGCCCCAGCATTTT	CASSLRTASYSNQPQHF
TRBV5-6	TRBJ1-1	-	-	TGTGCCAGCAGTCTCGTGGAGGGCACTGAAGCTTTCTTT	CASSLVEGTEAFF
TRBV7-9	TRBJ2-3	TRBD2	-	TGTGCCAGCAGCTTACGGGAGGACAGCACAGATACGCAGTATTTT	CASSLREDSTDTQYF
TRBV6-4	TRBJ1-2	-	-	TGTGCCAGCAGTGAAGGGTTAGCGGGCGGCTACACCTTC	CASSEGLAGGYTF
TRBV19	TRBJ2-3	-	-	TGTGCCAGTAGTATGGGCAGGGGCCCAGATACGCAGTATTTT	CASSMGRGPDTQYF
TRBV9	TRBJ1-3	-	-	TGTGCCAGCAGCCCTCAATTGTACCAGTCGATCACTGGAAACACCATATATTTT	CASSPQLYQSITGNTIYF
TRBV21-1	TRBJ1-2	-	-	TGTGCCAGCAGCATTAAGGTTAGCCGGTGCTACACCTTC	CASSIKVSRCYTF
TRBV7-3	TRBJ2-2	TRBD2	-	TGTGCCAGCAGCCAACGGGGACTAGCGGGGACTACCGGGGAGCTGTTTTTT	CASSQRGLAGTTGELFF
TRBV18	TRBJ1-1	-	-	TGTGCCAGCTCACCTAACCCGGGACACGCGAACACTGAAGCTTTCTTT	CASSPNPGHANTEAFF
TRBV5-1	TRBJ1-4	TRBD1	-	TGCGCCAGCAGCCCCGGGACAGGTTTGGAAAAACTGTTTTTT	CASSPGTGLEKLFF
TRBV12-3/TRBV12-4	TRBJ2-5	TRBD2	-	TGTGCCAGCAGAAAAACTAGCGGGGGTTCCCAGTACTTC	CASRKTSGGSQYF
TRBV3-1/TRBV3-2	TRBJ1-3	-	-	TGTGCCAGCAGCCATCGGGGGGCCGTTCAGGGAAACACCATATATTTT	CASSHRGAVQGNTIYF
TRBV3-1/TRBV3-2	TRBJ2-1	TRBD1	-	TGTGCCAACATACCGGGACAGGGGAGCTCCTACAATGAGCAGTTCTTC	CANIPGQGSSYNEQFF
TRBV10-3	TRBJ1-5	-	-	TGTGCCATCAGTGATTGGGCAGCCGATAGCAATCAGCCCCAGCATTTT	CAISDWAADSNQPQHF
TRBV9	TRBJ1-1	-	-	TGTGCCAGCAGCGCAACAGGGTCGGGAACTGAAGCTTTCTTT	CASSATGSGTEAFF
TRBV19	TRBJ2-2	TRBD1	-	TGTGCCAGTAGTAGTCGACAGGGTTATGGCCCCGGGGAGCTGTTTTTT	CASSSRQGYGPGELFF
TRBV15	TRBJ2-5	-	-	TGTGCCACCAGCAGAGTGACAGTACAAGAGACCCAGTACTTC	CATSRVTVQETQYF
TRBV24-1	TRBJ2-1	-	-	TGTGCCACCAGTGATTTACGGCAGGGGATCAACAATGAGCAGTTCTTC	CATSDLRQGINNEQFF
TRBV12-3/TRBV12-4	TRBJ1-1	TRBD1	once	TGTGCCAGCAGTGAGACAGGGACTGAAGCTTTCTTT	CASSETGTEAFF
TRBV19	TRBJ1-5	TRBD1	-	TGTGCCAGTAGTCCGAGACAGGGGGGGCTCGGGCAGCCCCAGCATTTT	CASSPRQGGLGQPQHF
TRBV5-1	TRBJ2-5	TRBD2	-	TGCGCCAGCAGCTTGGGGACTAGCGGGGGGCCGTTACAAGAGACCCAGTACTTC	CASSLGTSGGPLQETQYF
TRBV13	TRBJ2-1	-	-	TGTGCCAGCAGCTTGCAGCCGGGGAGGTCCTACAATGAGCAGTTCTTC	CASSLQPGRSYNEQFF
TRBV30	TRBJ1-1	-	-	TGTGCCTGGAGTTTGGCAGTTGAAGCTTTCTTT	CAWSLAVEAFF
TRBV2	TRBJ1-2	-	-	TGTGCCAGCAGTGTTAACAGTTACGGCTACACCTTC	CASSVNSYGYTF
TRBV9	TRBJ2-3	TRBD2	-	TGTGCCAGCAGCCCTCGGTTGGGGGGGGATACGCAGTATTTT	CASSPRLGGDTQYF
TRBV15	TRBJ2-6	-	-	TGTGCCACCAGCAGAGATGTGTACTCTGGGGCCAACGTCCTGACTTTC	CATSRDVYSGANVLTF
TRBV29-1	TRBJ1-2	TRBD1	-	TGCAGCGCTTCCCGGGACAGGGAGAGGAATGGCTACACCTTC	CSASRDRERNGYTF
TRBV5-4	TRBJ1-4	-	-	TGTGCCAGCAGCCGGGACTTCCCCCCAGGAGGTGAAAAACTGTTTTTT	CASSRDFPPGGEKLFF
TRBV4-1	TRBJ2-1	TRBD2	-	TGCGCCAGCAGCCCAGGGACTAGCGGGGGGACATATCAGCAGTTCTTC	CASSPGTSGGTYQQFF